Listed below are T cell receptor beta chains from one sample, sequenced in a study of blood T cell repertoires in COVID-19. Data came from immunoSEQ multiplex PCR; TCRdb stores just in-frame clones and leaves some out. The sample holds a few hundred thousand clones, approximately 86% seen once. The sequenced sample consisted of peripheral blood. The source is a human donor with COVID-19, enrolled during active disease. The donor label of this sample is uncertain. CDR3s include the opening cysteine and the closing phenylalanine or tryptophan. Fields, in order: CDR3 length, J gene, V gene, CDR3 protein.

cdr3_length: 12; j_call: TRBJ2-7; v_call: TRBV5-1; cdr3_aa: CASKQGNHEQYF
cdr3_length: 15; j_call: TRBJ1-5; v_call: TRBV7-9; cdr3_aa: CASSSGMGSNQPQHF
cdr3_length: 15; j_call: TRBJ2-2; v_call: TRBV14; cdr3_aa: CASSQERPVSGELFF
cdr3_length: 11; j_call: TRBJ1-1; v_call: TRBV6-6; cdr3_aa: CASTGNTEAFF
cdr3_length: 15; j_call: TRBJ2-2; v_call: TRBV7-2; cdr3_aa: CASSLGPGNTGELFF
cdr3_length: 15; j_call: TRBJ2-1; v_call: TRBV7-7; cdr3_aa: CASSHAGTSGPGQFF
cdr3_length: 12; j_call: TRBJ2-7; v_call: TRBV7-2; cdr3_aa: CASSLLGAEQYF
cdr3_length: 13; j_call: TRBJ2-5; v_call: TRBV3-1/TRBV3-2; cdr3_aa: CASSQAGGETQYF
cdr3_length: 12; j_call: TRBJ2-1; v_call: TRBV12-3/TRBV12-4; cdr3_aa: CASSRAGNEQFF
cdr3_length: 18; j_call: TRBJ1-4; v_call: TRBV6-1; cdr3_aa: CASSVIGTGATSNEKLFF
cdr3_length: 13; j_call: TRBJ1-2; v_call: TRBV30; cdr3_aa: CAWSSGGRRGYTF
cdr3_length: 13; j_call: TRBJ1-5; v_call: TRBV2; cdr3_aa: CASTGTSLQPQHF
cdr3_length: 12; j_call: TRBJ2-1; v_call: TRBV11-2; cdr3_aa: CASSRWTNEQFF
cdr3_length: 16; j_call: TRBJ1-2; v_call: TRBV5-1; cdr3_aa: CASSLRSGGAGDGYTF
cdr3_length: 18; j_call: TRBJ1-5; v_call: TRBV7-9; cdr3_aa: CASSPQPGQGRSNQPQHF
cdr3_length: 16; j_call: TRBJ1-2; v_call: TRBV28; cdr3_aa: CASTIGQDGIRYGYTF
cdr3_length: 17; j_call: TRBJ1-3; v_call: TRBV6-1; cdr3_aa: CASSDGHVRVSGNTIYF
cdr3_length: 15; j_call: TRBJ1-1; v_call: TRBV29-1; cdr3_aa: CSAARAAGVRTEAFF
cdr3_length: 15; j_call: TRBJ2-1; v_call: TRBV6-2/TRBV6-3; cdr3_aa: CASSFVGGAHNEQFF
cdr3_length: 16; j_call: TRBJ2-1; v_call: TRBV7-6; cdr3_aa: CASSFIGQGAYNEQFF
cdr3_length: 14; j_call: TRBJ2-3; v_call: TRBV29-1; cdr3_aa: CSVAISRSTDTQYF
cdr3_length: 14; j_call: TRBJ2-7; v_call: TRBV29-1; cdr3_aa: CSVAGPDTTYEQYF
cdr3_length: 15; j_call: TRBJ1-1; v_call: TRBV5-1; cdr3_aa: CASSLAPPSSAEAFF
cdr3_length: 11; j_call: TRBJ1-5; v_call: TRBV6-5; cdr3_aa: CASSSGSAQHF
cdr3_length: 17; j_call: TRBJ1-4; v_call: TRBV15; cdr3_aa: CATSRDETGGGNEKLFF
cdr3_length: 16; j_call: TRBJ1-1; v_call: TRBV19; cdr3_aa: CASSIRAGGSLTEAFF
cdr3_length: 16; j_call: TRBJ1-3; v_call: TRBV3-1/TRBV3-2; cdr3_aa: CASSLGAGNSGNTIYF
cdr3_length: 14; j_call: TRBJ2-5; v_call: TRBV19; cdr3_aa: CASSIIGVGETQYF
cdr3_length: 14; j_call: TRBJ1-1; v_call: TRBV5-1; cdr3_aa: CASSVTGRNTEAFF
cdr3_length: 14; j_call: TRBJ2-1; v_call: TRBV7-8; cdr3_aa: CASSLRYSYNEQFF
cdr3_length: 16; j_call: TRBJ1-5; v_call: TRBV10-3; cdr3_aa: CAISGGQGAGNQPQHF
cdr3_length: 15; j_call: TRBJ1-1; v_call: TRBV9; cdr3_aa: CASSVGGGFDTEAFF
cdr3_length: 13; j_call: TRBJ1-2; v_call: TRBV7-3; cdr3_aa: CASSLDRGYGYTF
cdr3_length: 15; j_call: TRBJ1-2; v_call: TRBV7-2; cdr3_aa: CASSPGGQGARGYTF
cdr3_length: 15; j_call: TRBJ2-1; v_call: TRBV6-5; cdr3_aa: CASLLFGGGRNEQFF
cdr3_length: 15; j_call: TRBJ1-2; v_call: TRBV3-1/TRBV3-2; cdr3_aa: CASSQGGVYVYGYTF